In its sample, the clone carrying this T cell receptor (beta chain) was seen a few times. The sample originates from a study of blood T cell repertoires in COVID-19. V gave up 6 bases and J gave up 5 bases; unmatched junction bases: 4. Germline V gene sequence: CDR1 MNHEY, CDR2 SMNVEV (reference sequence). This CDR3 has 14 amino acids. Profiling relied on immunoSEQ multiplex PCR, and the TCRdb table lists in-frame clones only, not all of them. The table has about 60,000 clones, roughly four fifths seen once; the top ten hold 8.2%. The chain employs TRBV27 and TRBJ1-6, with TRBD1 identical over 7 bases. Sequenced material: peripheral blood. This TCR was sampled from a woman of 80 years or more with acute or convalescent COVID-19. The chain's CDR3 is CASRPQGDNSPLHF. CDR3 nucleotide sequence: TGTGCCAGCAGGCCCCAGGGGGATAATTCACCCCTCCACTTT.